The 18 T cell receptor beta chains below were found in one sample sequenced in a study of cytomegalovirus exposure and HLA in healthy donors. Primers included in the PCR were 60 Vbeta and 13 Jbeta primers. Clones were sequenced by immunoSEQ multiplex PCR, and TCRdb holds only the in-frame ones, with some missing. The table includes just over 150,000 clones, 65% to 90% detected once. Material for sequencing was PBMCs. The source of these receptors is a woman between 18 and 29 years old in good health and CMV-seronegative.

The table lists this clone with a count of one. V is TRBV7-3 and J is TRBJ1-2; possibly TRBD1 for D (5 bases). This CDR3 is 15 amino acids long. Germline V lookup: CDR1 SGHTA, CDR2 FQGTGA. Trimming stripped 1 base from V and 4 bases from J, with 13 bases between. This CDR3 is CASSLIPTDVYGYTF. In nucleotides, the CDR3 is TGTGCCAGCAGCTTAATCCCGACAGACGTCTATGGCTACACCTTC.

V gene TRBV18 combines with J gene TRBJ2-5; a weak D match, TRBD1 (6 bases). V was trimmed by 3 bases and J by 1 base, leaving 9 bases between them. The CDR3 runs 14 residues. Germline-derived CDR1 and CDR2 are KGHSH and LQKENI. CDR3 bases: TGTGCCAGCTCACCCTCGGACAGCCAAGAGACCCAGTACTTC. It specifies CASSPSDSQETQYF.

This sequence joins TRBV9 and TRBJ2-5; 7 bases match TRBD1. The CDR3 runs to 14 residues. V lost 2 bases to trimming and J lost 4 bases; unmatched junction nucleotides: 5. Germline CDR1 SGDLS, CDR2 YYNGEE. This CDR3 reads CASSVLDRVETQYF. CDR3 coding DNA: TGTGCCAGCAGCGTCTTAGACAGGGTAGAGACCCAGTACTTC.

The rearrangement uses TRBV5-1 and TRBJ2-7; D remains ambiguous. CDR1 is SGHRS, CDR2 YFSETQ, per germline. CDR3 length: 14 amino acids. V was shortened by 1 base and J by 3 bases, with 11 bases between the two germline ends. This chain's CDR3 is CASSLNARVYEQYF. The CDR3 bases are TGCGCCAGCAGCTTGAATGCTAGAGTCTACGAGCAGTACTTC.

The chain employs TRBV7-2 and TRBJ2-2; perhaps TRBD2 as D (7 bases). CDR3 length equals 14 residues. The V and J ends lost 1 base and 6 bases respectively, with 9 bases between them. Germline CDR1 and CDR2: SGHTA and FQGNSA. The CDR3 spells CASSLGGGAGELFF. In DNA, the CDR3 is TGTGCCAGCAGCTTAGGAGGGGGGGCCGGGGAGCTGTTTTTT. The entire variable domain, with the rest obtained from reference TRBV7-2 and TRBJ2-2, is as follows: GAGVSQSPSNKVTEKGKDVELRCDPISGHTALYWYRQSLGQGLEFLIYFQGNSAPDKSGLPSDRFSAERTGGSVSTLTIQRTQQEDSAVYLCASSLGGGAGELFFGEGSRLTVL.

The chain combines TRBV5-6 with TRBJ1-5; D is perhaps TRBD1 (5 bases). Trimming cost V 0 bases and J 7 bases, with 8 bases left between them. Germline V gene sequence: CDR1 SGHDT, CDR2 YYEEEE. The CDR3 contains 13 residues. The CDR3 loop is CASSLGQFQPQHF. The DNA for the CDR3 is TGTGCCAGCAGCTTGGGACAGTTCCAGCCCCAGCATTTT. Supplemented by reference TRBV5-6 and TRBJ1-5, the full variable domain reads DAGVTQSPTHLIKTRGQQVTLRCSPKSGHDTVSWYQQALGQGPQFIFQYYEEEERQRGNFPDRFSGHQFPNYSSELNVNALLLGDSALYLCASSLGQFQPQHFGDGTRLSIL.

Regarding this clone: Other DNA sequences within the sample encode an identical CDR3. The chain uses TRBV28 and TRBJ2-7; the match to TRBD2 covers 7 bases. CDR1 and CDR2 (germline): MDHEN, SYDVKM. CDR3 length: 13 amino acids. V shed 7 bases and J 1 base; nucleotides not matched to a gene: 4. The CDR3 coding sequence is TGTGCCAGCACGCAGGGAGGGTCCTACGAGCAGTACTTC. Translation gives CASTQGGSYEQYF.

This rearrangement joins TRBV7-6 to TRBJ1-1, with TRBD1 matching over 9 bases. V trimming: 4 bases; J trimming: 1 base; junction bases outside the gene matches: 4. The CDR3 contains 15 residues. Germline loops: CDR1 SGHVS, CDR2 FNYEAQ. The CDR3 coding sequence is TGTGCCAGCAGCTCAGGACAGGGGACGAACACTGAAGCTTTCTTT. This sequence encodes CASSSGQGTNTEAFF.

The genes are TRBV6-5 and TRBJ1-3, with D perhaps matching TRBD1 (5 bases). V gave up 4 bases and J gave up 4 bases, with 14 bases separating them. CDR3 size: 15 residues. Germline CDR1 and CDR2: MNHEY and SVGAGI. CDR3 sequence (DNA): TGTGCCAGCAGTTCGCAACAGGCTATAGGAAACACCATATATTTT. Residues: CASSSQQAIGNTIYF.

The chain links TRBV5-1 to TRBJ2-2; TRBD1 agrees at 8 bases. V trimming: 0 bases; J trimming: 4 bases; junction bases outside the gene matches: 5. The CDR3 is 16 amino acids. The germline V gene encodes CDR1 SGHRS and CDR2 YFSETQ. CDR3 loop: CASSLGWTGTTGELFF. CDR3 sequence (DNA): TGCGCCAGCAGCTTGGGATGGACAGGGACCACCGGGGAGCTGTTTTTT.

The CDR3: CASSLWAGEGYEQYF. CDR3 coding DNA: TGTGCCAGCAGCTTATGGGCGGGGGAGGGCTACGAGCAGTACTTC. This sequence joins TRBV7-2 and TRBJ2-7, with TRBD2 matching 7 bases. Germline-derived CDR1 and CDR2 are SGHTA and FQGNSA. Trimming took 2 bases from V and 3 from J; bases not matched to a gene: 7. This CDR3 region has 15 residues. The complete variable domain, with remaining parts taken from reference TRBV7-2 and TRBJ2-7, reads GAGVSQSPSNKVTEKGKDVELRCDPISGHTALYWYRQSLGQGLEFLIYFQGNSAPDKSGLPSDRFSAERTGGSVSTLTIQRTQQEDSAVYLCASSLWAGEGYEQYFGPGTRLTVT.

The chain joins TRBV5-5 to TRBJ1-2, with D uncertain. This CDR3 has 11 residues. Germline V gives CDR1 SGHKS, CDR2 YYEKEE (reference sequence). Trimming removed 2 bases at V and 4 bases at J, with 3 bases between. CDR3 DNA sequence: TGTGCCAGCAGCTTCGGCTATGGCTACACCTTC. Its translation is CASSFGYGYTF.

This rearrangement joins TRBV7-9 to TRBJ2-3, with a tentative D call TRBD1 (7 bases). Germline lookup yields CDR1 SEHNR and CDR2 FQNEAQ (reference sequence). V gave up 5 bases and J gave up 6 bases, with 24 bases separating them. The CDR3 contains 17 residues. The chain's CDR3 is CASSTIPGALQGDTQYF. In nucleotides, the CDR3 is TGTGCCAGCAGCACCATCCCGGGGGCTCTACAGGGGGATACGCAGTATTTT.

V gene TRBV27 combines with J gene TRBJ2-7, with D possibly TRBD1 on 6 matching bases. The germline V and J ends were trimmed by 6 bases and 4 bases, with 10 bases remaining between them. The CDR3 totals 12 residues. Germline CDR1 reads MNHEY; CDR2 reads SMNVEV (reference sequence). The CDR3 spells CASSPTGYEQYF. In DNA form, the CDR3 reads TGTGCCAGCAGCCCGACAGGTTACGAGCAGTACTTC.

The rearrangement links TRBV5-1 to TRBJ1-1; weak D call: TRBD1 (5 bases). Germline lookup yields CDR1 SGHRS and CDR2 YFSETQ. The CDR3 loop spans 16 amino acids. Trimming left V 2 bases short and J 4 bases short, with 18 bases between. The CDR3 DNA sequence: TGCGCCAGCAGCTTCACTTCCGGACAAATTTCCACTGAAGCTTTCTTT. Translated, it gives CASSFTSGQISTEAFF.

This chain connects TRBV28 to TRBJ2-7, with 10 bases matching TRBD2. Trimming took 7 bases from V and 6 from J; bases not matched to a gene: 6. CDR1 is MDHEN and CDR2 is SYDVKM in the germline V gene. This CDR3 has 13 amino acids. The DNA of the CDR3 is TGTGCCAGCATTAGCGGGAGGATGGCCGAGCAGTACTTC. Its protein is CASISGRMAEQYF.

The gene calls are TRBV2 and TRBJ1-2, with TRBD1 matching over 7 bases. CDR3 length: 13 residues. Germline V lookup: CDR1 SNHLY, CDR2 FYNNEI. With V trimmed by 3 bases and J by 6 bases, 4 bases remained unmatched. CDR3 region: CASSDDRVDGYTF. CDR3 DNA: TGTGCCAGCAGTGACGACAGGGTTGATGGCTACACCTTC.

The chain carries TRBV28 and TRBJ1-2; D remains ambiguous. Trimming cost V 6 bases and J 7 bases, with 15 bases left between them. The CDR3 length is 13 residues. Per the germline V gene, CDR1 is MDHEN and CDR2 is SYDVKM. The CDR3 loop reads CASSPSARSGYTF. The CDR3 nucleotides are TGTGCCAGCAGCCCGTCCGCTCGGTCTGGCTACACCTTC.